This T cell receptor beta chain was retrieved from a study of T cell repertoires in cytomegalovirus infection. As for the study in general: A matching HLA type, together with CMV infection, was signaled by public TCR beta signatures.

General observations from the study: There were carriers of CMV plus the relevant HLA, and cumulative public TCR beta family frequency identified them. The ex vivo response was dominated by HLA-C-restricted CMV-specific TCR beta clonotypes.

In the case of this clonotype: What it recognizes is unknown.

TCRdb reanalysed the reads using MiXCR and keeps one entry per CDR3 protein. The table shows roughly 310,000 distinct CDR3 sequences, with roughly 15% occurring only once. The sample consisted of PBMCs. This clonotype was obtained from a human donor in good health (CMV status not recorded). Some clones in this sample may be carry-over from other donors' samples.

This CDR3 reads CASSYSSGNQPQHF. CDR3 coding DNA: TGTGCCAGCAGTTACTCGAGCGGAAATCAGCCCCAGCATTTT. The V and J genes are TRBV6-8 and TRBJ1-5; unclear D gene. CDR3 size: 14 residues. CDR1 MNHGY and CDR2 SAAAGT come from the germline V gene. Trimming cost V 0 bases and J 4 bases, with 7 bases left between them.